This entry describes one T cell receptor beta chain. It has no known antigen specificity. Base qualities are missing; no much larger clone stands one base away. This sample was included in a study of shared clonotypes between healthy human individuals (dated by TCRdb to about 2020). At the level of the whole study: The cohort included three men and two women between 18 and 49 years of age. Libraries were prepared and TCR repertoires were sequenced by different laboratories using diverse techniques, in order to increase sequencing depth and limit assay-specific biases. Per donor, leukapheresis produced somewhere between about 0.94 and 8.9 billion PBMCs. For each donor, CD4 naive and CD4 memory were each run on three plates, CD8 naive on two plates, and CD8 memory on one plate. To estimate repertoire size and how much clonotype sharing occurs between individuals, the study deeply sequenced the blood TCR repertoires of roughly 5 healthy adults.

Using the deep immunoSEQ assay, TCR CDR3 regions were amplified from genomic DNA by multiplex PCR. Genomic DNA extracted from each cell subset was distributed evenly over all wells of several immunoSEQ 96-well plates, and each plate served as one replicate. For sorted subsets, approximately 210 ng genomic DNA, equal to 30,000 to 35,000 T cell genomes, was loaded into each replicate PCR. Purified libraries were quantified with a Qubit 3.0 fluorometer, sized on a Bioanalyzer 2100, and re-quantified with the KAPA Library Quantification kit. Every immunoSEQ 96-well plate was sequenced on a dedicated single-read 150-cycle Illumina NextSeq 550 flow cell. In the source study's methods: The immunoSEQ output contained only junctional sequences without quality scores, so filtering could not match that applied to full-length reads. Sequences were annotated with PyIR, a Python wrapper for IgBLAST v1.9, using IMGT germline references to assign V/J genes and CDR3. Reads were filtered out if the reads had weak V/J assignments (E-value above 1e-6), no CDR3, stop codons, out-of-frame junctions, or ambiguous translated residues. V3J clonotypes were defined as sequences sharing the same inferred V gene, J gene, and CDR3 amino acid sequence. To compute the percentage overlap between repertoires, the number of shared unique clonotypes was divided by the size of the smaller repertoire. Repertoire richness was assessed with RTK rarefaction, the Chao1 estimator, and Recon v2.1 estimates of unobserved clonotypes. Generation probabilities for all TCRbeta clonotypes obtained by the gDNA method from a handful of donors were computed using OLGA. Here the immuneACCESS table is served through TCRdb, limited to in-frame sequences with V and J called. Missing clones are a known gap in these copies; in checked studies unresolved V genes cover under half, and the rest lacks a known reason. The D gene and trimming were derived from the DNA, and the V and J assignments and clone size from that table. The sample table contains about 2.4 million clones; only one count was recorded for approximately 94% of them. Around 0.14% of the sample comes from the top ten.

The donors were healthy, HIV-negative adults who had no recently reported acute infections or vaccinations. Every donor was a Caucasian adult residing in Nashville, Tennessee, USA. CD4+ T cells were enriched by magnetic negative selection, after which naive cells were positively selected on CD45RA and the negative fraction was taken as the memory subset. After blood collection by leukapheresis, PBMCs were isolated using Ficoll-Histopaque density gradient centrifugation and then cryopreserved in the vapor phase of liquid nitrogen. Analytical flow cytometry was used to check the purity and quantity of every magnetically sorted T cell population. Genomic DNA was isolated from every sorted fraction and measured by UV absorbance on a Nanodrop 2000c. Beyond this particular receptor, the publication reports: Sampling was restricted to blood, and TCR repertoires in tissues likely differ from the TCR repertoires found in blood. Naive subsets generally had larger estimated clonotype richness than memory subsets did. Incomplete sequencing was indicated by rarefaction of sorted-subset datasets, despite the large sequencing depth. Sharing across four donors was observed for about 5% of naive CD4, around 3.5% of naive CD8, about 2.3% of memory CD4, and about 0.4% of memory CD8 clonotypes. Compared with non-shared clonotypes, the clonotypes found in all four sorted-subset donors had higher generation probabilities. Based on pairwise subsampling, the degree of clonotype sharing among donors was expected to be affected by sequencing depth. Because the study included a small number of donors, the genetic and exposure-history diversity represented was limited.

The origin of this receptor is a man aged 18 to 35 in good health. The material sequenced was naive CD4+ T cells sorted from blood. Interpreted using the paper, the cell subset or site label stands for: CD45RA+ positively selected.

The bases are TGCGCCAGCAGCCAAGATCCGCTCGGCTCCTACAATGAGCAGTTCTTC. This translates into CASSQDPLGSYNEQFF. The chain uses TRBV4-3 and TRBJ2-1; the D gene remains uncertain. As encoded in the germline V gene, CDR1 is LGHNA while CDR2 is YSLEER. Trimming at the junction amounts to 0 bases on V and 0 bases on J, and the germline ends lie 9 bases apart. The CDR3 spans 16 residues, from the cysteine through the phenylalanine. The CDR3 DNA has 48 bases and is translated from base 1.